The text below deals with one T cell receptor beta chain. Its antigen is still unknown. V lost 4 bases to trimming and J lost 3 bases, with 16 bases between them. Per the germline V gene, CDR1 is MNHEY and CDR2 is SVGAGI. CDR3 length: 15 residues. These data are taken from a study of OX40 agonist ivuxolimab in advanced cancers. Whole-study context: Intravenous ivuxolimab was administered to patients every 2 weeks at 0.01 to 10 mg/kg. The dose-escalation group included hepatocellular carcinoma, melanoma, renal cell carcinoma and head and neck cancer. Overall study findings and caveats: Nonresponders included some who also had low normalized T-cell clonal expansion. Within 6 weeks, CD4+ and CD8+ blood T cells expanded clonally at 0.1 to 3.0 mg/kg.

The protocol was immunoSEQ multiplex PCR, while the TCRdb copy is restricted to in-frame clones and leaves out a portion. This table has some 72,000 clones, around 90% appearing once. This material consisted of CD4+ or CD8+ T cells sorted from blood, taken in a trial of the OX40 agonist ivuxolimab. The clonotype originates from an adult with an advanced solid tumor such as melanoma, head and neck, liver or kidney cancer. The chain uses TRBV6-5 and TRBJ2-7, with TRBD2 as a possible D gene (6 bases). The CDR3 spells CASSSGGAGHYEQYF. The CDR3 bases are TGTGCCAGCAGTTCCGGCGGGGCGGGGCACTACGAGCAGTACTTC.